This is a list of T cell receptor beta chains from one sample in a study of T-cell memory formation after mild COVID-19. TCRdb re-analysed the 5' RACE reads in MiXCR, keeping a single row per CDR3 protein. Seen here are roughly 200,000 distinct CDR3 sequences, over 9.5% observed once, and the top ten hold 3.5% to 4%. Material: PBMCs or a T cell subset sorted from them (not recorded which). The receptors shown here come from a young man who had mild COVID-19 (a few samples of this study predate the infection). Cell type and time point are not known. Both conserved end residues are part of each CDR3. The D gene is left open where the match is weak. The size entry is marked missing in some rows and otherwise reads once, few, many or a size class.

DNA	CDR3	J	V	D	size
TGTGCCAGCAGCCAAGATGGGCGGGGCTCTGGAAACACCATATATTTT	CASSQDGRGSGNTIYF	TRBJ1-3	TRBV4-2	.	.
TGCAGTGCTACCAGCGGACAGGCCGTCTATGGCTACACCTTC	CSATSGQAVYGYTF	TRBJ1-2	TRBV20-1	TRBD1	.
TGCGCCAGCAGCTGGGGGACATCGGGGTACGAGCAGTACTTC	CASSWGTSGYEQYF	TRBJ2-7	TRBV5-1	.	many
TGTGCCAGCAGCTCCGACAGGGGCTATTCACCCCTCCACTTT	CASSSDRGYSPLHF	TRBJ1-6	TRBV7-2	TRBD1	few
TGTGCCAGCAGCCGTACCACAGGGGGGCTCCGTGGCTACACCTTC	CASSRTTGGLRGYTF	TRBJ1-2	TRBV6-5	TRBD1	few
TGCGCCAGCAGTGGGGGCTGGGGGGAGACCCAGTACTTC	CASSGGWGETQYF	TRBJ2-5	TRBV10-1	.	.
TGTGCCAGCCTAGGGCTACGCAAACAAGAGACCCAGTACTTC	CASLGLRKQETQYF	TRBJ2-5	TRBV2	.	few
TGTGCCAGCAGCGTAGAGGCAGGCCAAGAGACCCAGTACTTC	CASSVEAGQETQYF	TRBJ2-5	TRBV9	.	few
TGCGCCAGCAGCTACCTGGGCGGGCGTAATTCACCCCTCCACTTT	CASSYLGGRNSPLHF	TRBJ1-6	TRBV5-1	.	.
TGTGCCAGCAGTGAATGGCCGAGGGGGGAAGGTGAAAAACTGTTTTTT	CASSEWPRGEGEKLFF	TRBJ1-4	TRBV25-1	.	few
TGTGCCAGCAGCCAACCAGGGACTAGCAGGGGGCAAGATACGCAGTATTTT	CASSQPGTSRGQDTQYF	TRBJ2-3	TRBV4-2	.	few
TGTGCCATCAGTGAGTCGAATTGGTACAATGAGCAGTTCTTC	CAISESNWYNEQFF	TRBJ2-1	TRBV10-3	.	few
TGCGCCAGCAGAGAGGGGACAGGGGAAAATCAGCCCCAGCATTTT	CASREGTGENQPQHF	TRBJ1-5	TRBV5-1	TRBD1	.
TGTGCCAGCGGCCAAACTAATGAAAAACTGTTTTTT	CASGQTNEKLFF	TRBJ1-4	TRBV7-6	.	few
TGTGCCAGCAGCCAAGGGGAGGCCTATTACAACACCGGGGAGCTGTTTTTT	CASSQGEAYYNTGELFF	TRBJ2-2	TRBV4-2	.	.
TGTGCCTGGGGACTTCTGCGGGAGACCCAGTACTTC	CAWGLLRETQYF	TRBJ2-5	TRBV30	.	few
TGTGCCAGCATGCGGCCTGGCTCCTACGAGCAGTACTTC	CASMRPGSYEQYF	TRBJ2-7	TRBV6-1	.	few
TGTGCCAGCAGCTTAGGGACAGGGCCCTCTGGCTACACCTTC	CASSLGTGPSGYTF	TRBJ1-2	TRBV5-4	TRBD1	many
TGCGCCAGCAGCCAATCCAGTCTCAATTCACCCCTCCACTTT	CASSQSSLNSPLHF	TRBJ1-6	TRBV4-3	.	.
TGTGCCATCGGGCAGCTTGTGGAGACCCAGTACTTC	CAIGQLVETQYF	TRBJ2-5	TRBV10-3	.	few
TGTGCCGGGACGGGGGGGCAGGGAGATACGCAGTATTTT	CAGTGGQGDTQYF	TRBJ2-3	TRBV7-2	TRBD2	few
TGTGCCAGCAGTTCAACATACGAGCAGTACTTC	CASSSTYEQYF	TRBJ2-7	TRBV7-6	.	.
TGCGCCAGCAGCCAACGAGGGTATGAAAAACTGTTTTTT	CASSQRGYEKLFF	TRBJ1-4	TRBV4-3	.	.
TGTGCCAGCAGCCCCCATGGTAGGAGTTTGGGCACTGAAGCTTTCTTT	CASSPHGRSLGTEAFF	TRBJ1-1	TRBV7-3	.	few